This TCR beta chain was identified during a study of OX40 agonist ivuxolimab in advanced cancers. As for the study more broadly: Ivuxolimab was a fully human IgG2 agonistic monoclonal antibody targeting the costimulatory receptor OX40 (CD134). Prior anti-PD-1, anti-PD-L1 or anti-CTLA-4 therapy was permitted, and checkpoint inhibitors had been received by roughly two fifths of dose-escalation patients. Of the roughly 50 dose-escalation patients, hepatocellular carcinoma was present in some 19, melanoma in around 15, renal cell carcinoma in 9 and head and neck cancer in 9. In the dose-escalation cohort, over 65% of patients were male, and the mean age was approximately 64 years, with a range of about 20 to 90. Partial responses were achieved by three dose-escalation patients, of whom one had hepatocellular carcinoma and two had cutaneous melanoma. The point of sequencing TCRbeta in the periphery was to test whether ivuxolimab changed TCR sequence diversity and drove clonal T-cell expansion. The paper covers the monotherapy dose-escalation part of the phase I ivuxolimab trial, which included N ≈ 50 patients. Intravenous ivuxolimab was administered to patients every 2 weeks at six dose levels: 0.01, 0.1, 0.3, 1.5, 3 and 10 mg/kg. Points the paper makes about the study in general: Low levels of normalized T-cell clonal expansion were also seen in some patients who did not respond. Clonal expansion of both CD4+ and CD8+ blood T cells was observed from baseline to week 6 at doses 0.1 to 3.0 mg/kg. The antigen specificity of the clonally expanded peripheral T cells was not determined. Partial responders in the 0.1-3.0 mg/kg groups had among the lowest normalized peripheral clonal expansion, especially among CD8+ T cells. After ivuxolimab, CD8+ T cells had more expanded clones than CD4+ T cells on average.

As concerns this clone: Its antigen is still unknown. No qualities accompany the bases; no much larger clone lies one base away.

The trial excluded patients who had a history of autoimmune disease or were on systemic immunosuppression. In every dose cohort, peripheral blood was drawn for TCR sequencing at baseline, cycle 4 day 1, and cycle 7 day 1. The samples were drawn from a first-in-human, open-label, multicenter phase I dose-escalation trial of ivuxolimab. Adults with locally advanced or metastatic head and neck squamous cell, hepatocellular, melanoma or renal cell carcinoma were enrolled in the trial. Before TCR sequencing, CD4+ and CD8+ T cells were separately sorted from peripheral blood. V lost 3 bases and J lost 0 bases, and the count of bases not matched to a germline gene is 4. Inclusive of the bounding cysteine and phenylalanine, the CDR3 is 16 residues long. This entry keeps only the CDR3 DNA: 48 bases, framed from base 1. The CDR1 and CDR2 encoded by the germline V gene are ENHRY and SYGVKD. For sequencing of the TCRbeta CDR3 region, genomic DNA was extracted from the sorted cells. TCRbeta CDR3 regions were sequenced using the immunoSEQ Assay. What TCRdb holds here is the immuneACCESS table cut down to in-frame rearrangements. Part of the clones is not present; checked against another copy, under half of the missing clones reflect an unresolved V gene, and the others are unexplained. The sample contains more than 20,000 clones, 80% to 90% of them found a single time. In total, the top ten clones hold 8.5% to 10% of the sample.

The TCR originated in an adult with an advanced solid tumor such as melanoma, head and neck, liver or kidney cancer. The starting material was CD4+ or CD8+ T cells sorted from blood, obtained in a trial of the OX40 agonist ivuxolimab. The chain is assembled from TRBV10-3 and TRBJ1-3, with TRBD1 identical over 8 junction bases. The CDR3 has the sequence CAISEGDRPSGNTIYF. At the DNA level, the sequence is TGTGCCATCAGTGAAGGGGACAGGCCCTCTGGAAACACCATATATTTT.